This entry features one T cell receptor beta chain sequence. No antigen is known for it. This sample was included in a study of OX40 agonist ivuxolimab in advanced cancers. General study points: Patients with a partial response at 0.1-3.0 mg/kg had among the lowest clonal expansion. Some nonresponders additionally presented with little normalized T-cell clonal expansion.

Collection of blood occurred at baseline, at cycle 4 day 1, and at cycle 7 day 1. Sequencing was performed with immunoSEQ multiplex PCR; in TCRdb, only in-frame clones are kept and a portion is missing. The table has over 65,000 clones, about 84% seen once. Trimming stripped 1 base from V and 1 base from J, with 17 bases between. The germline V gene has CDR1 SGHVS and CDR2 FNYEAQ. CDR3 length: 18 residues. The sample was CD4+ or CD8+ T cells sorted from blood, taken in a trial of the OX40 agonist ivuxolimab. The chain uses TRBV7-6 and TRBJ1-5; D not resolved. The receptor comes from an adult with an advanced solid tumor such as melanoma, head and neck, liver or kidney cancer. CDR3 amino acids: CASSLGVGLDVSNQPQHF. The CDR3 coding sequence is TGTGCCAGCAGCTTAGGCGTAGGCCTCGACGTGAGCAATCAGCCCCAGCATTTT.